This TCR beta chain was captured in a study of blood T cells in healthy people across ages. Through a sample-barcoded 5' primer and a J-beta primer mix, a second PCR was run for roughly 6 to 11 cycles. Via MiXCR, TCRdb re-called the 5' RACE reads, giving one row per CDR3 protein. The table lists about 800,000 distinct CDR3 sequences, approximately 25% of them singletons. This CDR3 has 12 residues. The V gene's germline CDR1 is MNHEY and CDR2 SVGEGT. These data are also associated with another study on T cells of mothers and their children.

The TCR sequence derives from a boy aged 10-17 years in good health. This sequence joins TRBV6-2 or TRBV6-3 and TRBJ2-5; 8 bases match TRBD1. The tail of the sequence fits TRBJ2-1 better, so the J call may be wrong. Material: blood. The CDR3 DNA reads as TGTGCCACCGGACAGGGTCTCTATGAGCAGTTCTTC. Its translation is CATGQGLYEQFF.